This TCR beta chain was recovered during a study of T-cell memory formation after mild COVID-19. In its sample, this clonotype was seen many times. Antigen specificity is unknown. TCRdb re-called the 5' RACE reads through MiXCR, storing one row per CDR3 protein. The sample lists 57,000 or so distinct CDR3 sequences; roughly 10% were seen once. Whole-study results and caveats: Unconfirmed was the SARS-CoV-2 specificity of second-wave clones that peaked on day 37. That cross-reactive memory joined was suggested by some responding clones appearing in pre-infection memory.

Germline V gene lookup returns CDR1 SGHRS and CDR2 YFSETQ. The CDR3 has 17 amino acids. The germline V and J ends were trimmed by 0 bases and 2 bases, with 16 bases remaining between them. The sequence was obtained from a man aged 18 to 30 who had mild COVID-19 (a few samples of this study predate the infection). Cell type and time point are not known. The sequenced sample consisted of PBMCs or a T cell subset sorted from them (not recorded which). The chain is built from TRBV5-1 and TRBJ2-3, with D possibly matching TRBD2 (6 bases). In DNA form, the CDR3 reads TGCGCCAGCAGCTTGGCCGTGGGGGGAGCTACCACAGATACGCAGTATTTT. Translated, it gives CASSLAVGGATTDTQYF.